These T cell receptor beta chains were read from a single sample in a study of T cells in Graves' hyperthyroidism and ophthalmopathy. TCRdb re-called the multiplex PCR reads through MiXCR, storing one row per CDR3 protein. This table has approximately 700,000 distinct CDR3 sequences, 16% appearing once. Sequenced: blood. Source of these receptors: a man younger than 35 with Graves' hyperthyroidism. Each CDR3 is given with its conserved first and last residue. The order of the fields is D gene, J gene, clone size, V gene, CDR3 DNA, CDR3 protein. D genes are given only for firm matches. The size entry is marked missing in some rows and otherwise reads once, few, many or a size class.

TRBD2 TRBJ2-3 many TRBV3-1 TGTGCCAGCAGCCACGGACGCGGGGGAAACACAGATACGCAGTATTTT CASSHGRGGNTDTQYF
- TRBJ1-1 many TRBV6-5 TGTGCCAGCAGTTACTCGAAACGGCATGGGACTGAAGCTTTCTTT CASSYSKRHGTEAFF
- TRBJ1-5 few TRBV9 TGTGCCAGCAGCCCCCGGGACAGCAATCAGCCCCAGCATTTT CASSPRDSNQPQHF
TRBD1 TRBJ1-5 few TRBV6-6 TGTGCCAGCAGTTACTCGACAGGGGGCGCGGGGCAGCCCCAGCATTTT CASSYSTGGAGQPQHF
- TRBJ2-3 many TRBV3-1 TGTGCCAGCAGCCAGAGACGGACAGCAGATACGCAGTATTTT CASSQRRTADTQYF
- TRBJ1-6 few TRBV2 TGTGCCAGCAGCCCCAATAGTGATGGATCACCCCTCCACTTT CASSPNSDGSPLHF
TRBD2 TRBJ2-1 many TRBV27 TGTGCCAGCAGTTTATGGGCTAGCGGGAGCTCCTACAATGAGCAGTTCTTC CASSLWASGSSYNEQFF
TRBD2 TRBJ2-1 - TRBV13 TGTGCCAGCAGCTTGGCGGCGGGAGGGCGTGAGCAGTTCTTC CASSLAAGGREQFF
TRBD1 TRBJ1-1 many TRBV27 TGTGCCAGCAGATGGGGACAGGGAAGCACTGAAGCTTTCTTT CASRWGQGSTEAFF
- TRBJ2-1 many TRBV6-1 TGTGCCAGCAGACCCCGGGCCACTGCCAATGAGCAGTTCTTC CASRPRATANEQFF
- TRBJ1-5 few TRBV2 TGTGCCACCATGACAGATAGCAATCAGCCCCAGCATTTT CATMTDSNQPQHF
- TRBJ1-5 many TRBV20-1 TGCAGTGCTAGAGGTCAGGGGATGGATCAGCCCCAGCATTTT CSARGQGMDQPQHF
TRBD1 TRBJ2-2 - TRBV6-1 TGTGCCAGCAAAAACAGGGACAGCCGGGCCGGGGAGCTGTTTTTT CASKNRDSRAGELFF
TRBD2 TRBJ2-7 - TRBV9 TGTGCCAGCAGCCGGGGGACTAGCCACCACGAGCAGTACTTC CASSRGTSHHEQYF
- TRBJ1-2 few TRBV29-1 TGCAGCGTTCGGACCCCCCGAGACGGCGGGGATGGCTACACCTTC CSVRTPRDGGDGYTF
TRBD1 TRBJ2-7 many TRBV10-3 TGTGCCGTCCGGGACAGCGCTCCCTACGAGCAGTACTTC CAVRDSAPYEQYF
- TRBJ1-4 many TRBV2 TGTGCCAGCATCGCAGTCGTGACGAATGAAAAACTGTTTTTT CASIAVVTNEKLFF
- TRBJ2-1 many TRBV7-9 TGTGCCAGCAGACTAGTCGGTTGGGGACTGGGGGATGAGCAGTTCTTC CASRLVGWGLGDEQFF
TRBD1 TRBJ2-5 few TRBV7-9 TGTACCAGCAGCTTTGGGACAGGGGGCGCAGAGACCCAGTACTTC CTSSFGTGGAETQYF
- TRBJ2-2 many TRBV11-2 TGTGCCAGCAGCTTATGGCGTGCCGGGGAGCTGTTTTTT CASSLWRAGELFF